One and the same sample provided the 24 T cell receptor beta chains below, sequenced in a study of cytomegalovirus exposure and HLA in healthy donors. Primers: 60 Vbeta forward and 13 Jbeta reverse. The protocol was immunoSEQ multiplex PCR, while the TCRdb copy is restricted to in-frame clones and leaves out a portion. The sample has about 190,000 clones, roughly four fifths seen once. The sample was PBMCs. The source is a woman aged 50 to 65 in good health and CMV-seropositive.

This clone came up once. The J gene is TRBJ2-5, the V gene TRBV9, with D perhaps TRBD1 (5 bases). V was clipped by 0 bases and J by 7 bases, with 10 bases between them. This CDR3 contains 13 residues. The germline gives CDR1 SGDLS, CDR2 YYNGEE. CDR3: CASSVVGVGTQYF. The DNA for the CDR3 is TGTGCCAGCAGCGTAGTAGGGGTAGGGACCCAGTACTTC.

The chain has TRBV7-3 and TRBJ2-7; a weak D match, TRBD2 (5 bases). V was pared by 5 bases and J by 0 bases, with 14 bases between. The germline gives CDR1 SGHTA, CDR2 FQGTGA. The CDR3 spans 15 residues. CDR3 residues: CASSPSGGSSYEQYF. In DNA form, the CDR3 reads TGTGCCAGCAGCCCGTCAGGAGGTAGCTCCTACGAGCAGTACTTC. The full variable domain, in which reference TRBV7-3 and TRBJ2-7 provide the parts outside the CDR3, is GAGVSQTPSNKVTEKGKYVELRCDPISGHTALYWYRQSLGQGPEFLIYFQGTGAADDSGLPNDRFFAVRPEGSVSTLKIQRTERGDSAVYLCASSPSGGSSYEQYFGPGTRLTVT.

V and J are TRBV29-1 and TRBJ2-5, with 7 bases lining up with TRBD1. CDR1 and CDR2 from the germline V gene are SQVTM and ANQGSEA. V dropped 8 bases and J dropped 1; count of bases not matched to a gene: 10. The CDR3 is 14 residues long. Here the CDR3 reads CSFLQGVSQETQYF. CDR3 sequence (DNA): TGCAGCTTTCTGCAGGGGGTGAGCCAAGAGACCCAGTACTTC.

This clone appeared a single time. The CDR3 nucleotides read TGTGCCAGCAGTTACTCTGGGACAGGGGGTTTTGAGCAGTACTTC. It encodes CASSYSGTGGFEQYF. V usage is TRBV6-6 and J usage is TRBJ2-7, with 11 positions matching TRBD1. CDR1 is MNHNY and CDR2 is SVGAGI in the germline V gene (reference sequence). The trim removed 0 bases at V and 7 bases at J, leaving 5 bases unmatched. CDR3 length: 15 amino acids.

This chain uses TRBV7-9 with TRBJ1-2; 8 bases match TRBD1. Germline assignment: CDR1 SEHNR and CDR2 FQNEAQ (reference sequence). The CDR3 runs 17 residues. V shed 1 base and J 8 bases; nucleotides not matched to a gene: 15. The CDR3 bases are TGTGCCAGCAGCTTAGTATCGTCTGGCAGGGGGCGCAGGGGCTACACCTTC. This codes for CASSLVSSGRGRRGYTF.

The CDR3 DNA is TGTGCCAGCAGCCCCTTGGGCGGGGGCGAGGAGACCCAGTACTTC. Translating gives CASSPLGGGEETQYF. V gene TRBV5-8 combines with J gene TRBJ2-5, with D possibly matching TRBD2 (7 bases). There are 15 residues in the CDR3. V gave up 4 bases and J gave up 5 bases, with 18 bases separating them. Germline-derived CDR1 and CDR2 are SGHTS and YDEGEE.

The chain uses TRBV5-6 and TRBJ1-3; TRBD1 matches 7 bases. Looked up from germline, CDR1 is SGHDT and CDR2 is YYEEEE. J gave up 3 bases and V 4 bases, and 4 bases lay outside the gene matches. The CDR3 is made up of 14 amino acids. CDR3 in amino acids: CASSKQGFGNTIYF. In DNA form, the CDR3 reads TGTGCCAGCAGCAAACAGGGGTTTGGAAACACCATATATTTT.

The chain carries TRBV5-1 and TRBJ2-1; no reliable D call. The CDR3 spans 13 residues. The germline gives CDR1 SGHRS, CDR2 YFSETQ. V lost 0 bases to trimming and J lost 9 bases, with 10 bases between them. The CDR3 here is CASSLEMVAEQFF. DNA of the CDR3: TGCGCCAGCAGCTTGGAAATGGTAGCTGAGCAGTTCTTC.

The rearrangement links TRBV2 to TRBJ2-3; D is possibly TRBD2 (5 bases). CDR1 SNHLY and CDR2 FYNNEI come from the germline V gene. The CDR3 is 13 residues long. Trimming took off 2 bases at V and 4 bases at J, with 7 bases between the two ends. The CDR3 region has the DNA TGTGCCAGCAGTGAAATGGAGGCAGATACGCAGTATTTT. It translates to CASSEMEADTQYF.

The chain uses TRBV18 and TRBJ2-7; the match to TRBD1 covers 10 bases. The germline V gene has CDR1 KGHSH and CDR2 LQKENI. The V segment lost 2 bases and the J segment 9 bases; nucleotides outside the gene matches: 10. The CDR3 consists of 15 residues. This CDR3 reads CASSPAGTGDVGQYF. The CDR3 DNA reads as TGTGCCAGCTCACCAGCCGGGACAGGGGACGTCGGGCAGTACTTC.

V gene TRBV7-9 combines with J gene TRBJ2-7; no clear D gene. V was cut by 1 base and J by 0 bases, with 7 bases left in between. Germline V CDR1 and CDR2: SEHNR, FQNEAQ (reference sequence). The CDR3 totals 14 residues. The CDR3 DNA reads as TGTGCCAGCAGCTTAGGGGCCAGCTCCTACGAGCAGTACTTC. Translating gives CASSLGASSYEQYF.

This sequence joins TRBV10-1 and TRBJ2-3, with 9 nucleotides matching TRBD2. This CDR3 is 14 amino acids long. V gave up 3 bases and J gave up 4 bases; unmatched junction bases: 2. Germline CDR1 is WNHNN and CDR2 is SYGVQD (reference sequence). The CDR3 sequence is CASSEAGGADTQYF. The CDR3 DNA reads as TGCGCCAGCAGTGAAGCGGGGGGCGCAGATACGCAGTATTTT.

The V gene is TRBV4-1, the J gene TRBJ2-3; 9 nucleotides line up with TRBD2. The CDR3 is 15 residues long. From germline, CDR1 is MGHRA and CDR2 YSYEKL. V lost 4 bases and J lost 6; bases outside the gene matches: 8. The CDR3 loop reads CASSPGVAGEDTQYF. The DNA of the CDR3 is TGCGCCAGCAGCCCCGGGGTAGCGGGGGAGGATACGCAGTATTTT.

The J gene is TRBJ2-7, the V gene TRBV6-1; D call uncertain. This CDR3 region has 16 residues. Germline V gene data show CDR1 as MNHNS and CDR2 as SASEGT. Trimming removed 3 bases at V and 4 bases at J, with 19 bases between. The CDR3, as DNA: TGTGCCAGCAGTGAGCCTACCAGCCCCTACAGTTACGAGCAGTACTTC. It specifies CASSEPTSPYSYEQYF.

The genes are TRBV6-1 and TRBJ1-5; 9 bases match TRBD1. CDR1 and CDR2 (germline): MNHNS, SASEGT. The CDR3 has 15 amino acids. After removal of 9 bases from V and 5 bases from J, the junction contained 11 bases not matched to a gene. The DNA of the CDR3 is TGTGCCAGTAAAACAGGGGGCGGTTTCTATCAGCCCCAGCATTTT. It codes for CASKTGGGFYQPQHF.

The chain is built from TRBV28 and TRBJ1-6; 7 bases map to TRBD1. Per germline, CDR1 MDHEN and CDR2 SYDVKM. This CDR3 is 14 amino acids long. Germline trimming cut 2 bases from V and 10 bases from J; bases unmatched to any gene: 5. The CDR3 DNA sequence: TGTGCCAGCAGTTTACAGGGGGTCTGGTCACCCCTCCACTTT. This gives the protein CASSLQGVWSPLHF.

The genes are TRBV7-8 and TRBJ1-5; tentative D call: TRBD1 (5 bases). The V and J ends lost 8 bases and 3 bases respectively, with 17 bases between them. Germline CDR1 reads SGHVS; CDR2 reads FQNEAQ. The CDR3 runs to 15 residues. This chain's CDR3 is CASDQEGRNNQPQHF. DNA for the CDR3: TGTGCCAGCGATCAGGAGGGGAGAAACAATCAGCCCCAGCATTTT.

The CDR3: CASSLDSLQETQYF. CDR3 in DNA: TGTGCCAGCAGCTTGGACAGCCTTCAAGAGACCCAGTACTTC. The chain has TRBV5-4 and TRBJ2-5; D ambiguous. CDR1 SGHNT and CDR2 YYREEE come from the germline V gene (reference sequence). The CDR3 length is 14 residues. Trimming removed 0 bases from V and 2 bases from J, with 8 bases in between. Complete variable domain (other parts from reference TRBV5-4 and TRBJ2-5): ETGVTQSPTHLIKTRGQQVTLRCSSQSGHNTVSWYQQALGQGPQFIFQYYREEENGRGNFPPRFSGLQFPNYSSELNVNALELDDSALYLCASSLDSLQETQYFGPGTRLLVL.

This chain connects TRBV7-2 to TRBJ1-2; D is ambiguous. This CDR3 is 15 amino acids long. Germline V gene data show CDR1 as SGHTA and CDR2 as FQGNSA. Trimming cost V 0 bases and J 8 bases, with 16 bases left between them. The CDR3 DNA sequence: TGTGCCAGCAGCTTAGCGCGGGCAGGCCTCGGGGGCTACACCTTC. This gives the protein CASSLARAGLGGYTF.

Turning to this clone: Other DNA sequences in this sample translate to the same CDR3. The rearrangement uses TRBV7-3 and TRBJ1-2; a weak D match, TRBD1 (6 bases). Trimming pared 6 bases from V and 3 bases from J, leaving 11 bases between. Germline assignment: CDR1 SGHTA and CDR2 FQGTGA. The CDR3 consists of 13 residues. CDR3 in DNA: TGTGCCAGCAGTTTAGGGGGGGACTATGGCTACACCTTC. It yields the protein CASSLGGDYGYTF.

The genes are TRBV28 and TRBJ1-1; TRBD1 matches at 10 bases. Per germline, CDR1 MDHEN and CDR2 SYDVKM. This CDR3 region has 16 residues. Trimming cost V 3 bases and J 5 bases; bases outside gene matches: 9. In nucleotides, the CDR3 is TGTGCCAGCAGTTTCACCGGGACAGGGGTGACGACTGAAGCTTTCTTT. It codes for CASSFTGTGVTTEAFF.

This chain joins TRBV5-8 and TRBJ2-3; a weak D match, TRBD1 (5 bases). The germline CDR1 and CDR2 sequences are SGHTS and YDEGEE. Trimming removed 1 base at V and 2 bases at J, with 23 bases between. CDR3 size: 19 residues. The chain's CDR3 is CASSLLRSDTLYLTDTQYF. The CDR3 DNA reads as TGTGCCAGCAGCTTGCTCCGTTCGGACACCCTCTACCTCACAGATACGCAGTATTTT.

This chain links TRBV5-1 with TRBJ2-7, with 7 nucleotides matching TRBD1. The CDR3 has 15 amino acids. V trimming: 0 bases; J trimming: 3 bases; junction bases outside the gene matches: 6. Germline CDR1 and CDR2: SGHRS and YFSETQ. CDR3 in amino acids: CASSLGQGIFYEQYF. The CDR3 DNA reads TGCGCCAGCAGCTTGGGACAGGGCATCTTCTACGAGCAGTACTTC.

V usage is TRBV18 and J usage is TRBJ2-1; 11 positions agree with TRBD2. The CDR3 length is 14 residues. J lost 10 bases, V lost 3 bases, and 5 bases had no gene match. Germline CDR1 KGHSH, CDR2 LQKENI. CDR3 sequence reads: CASSPLAGGREQFF. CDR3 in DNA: TGTGCCAGCTCACCGCTAGCGGGGGGTCGAGAGCAGTTCTTC. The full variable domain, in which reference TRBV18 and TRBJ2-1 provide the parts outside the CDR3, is NAGVMQNPRHLVRRRGQEARLRCSPMKGHSHVYWYRQLPEEGLKFMVYLQKENIIDESGMPKERFSAEFPKEGPSILRIQQVVRGDSAAYFCASSPLAGGREQFFGPGTRLTVL.